This T cell receptor (beta chain) was identified during a study of cytomegalovirus exposure and HLA in healthy donors. Study findings and constraints: In terms of immune exposure information, only CMV serostatus was available. Published work reported that the classifier diagnosed cytomegalovirus status with high specificity and sensitivity.

Turning to this clone: Its antigen remains unidentified.

CDR1 and CDR2 (germline): MNHNS, SASEGT. The CDR3 contains 14 residues. V lost 6 bases to trimming and J lost 1 base, with 12 bases between them. The PCR made use of 60 Vbeta and 13 Jbeta primers. The repertoire was sequenced with immunoSEQ multiplex PCR; TCRdb's copy has only in-frame clones and lacks some. The table has around 190,000 clones, roughly 9.5% seen once; the top ten hold over 1%. The receptor comes from a woman in her 30s in good health and CMV-seropositive. Sequencing was performed on PBMCs. The rearrangement links TRBV6-1 to TRBJ1-2; a weak D match, TRBD1 (6 bases). The CDR3, as DNA: TGTGCCAGCAGAAACAGGGATTTTAACTATGGCTACACCTTC. Protein sequence: CASRNRDFNYGYTF.